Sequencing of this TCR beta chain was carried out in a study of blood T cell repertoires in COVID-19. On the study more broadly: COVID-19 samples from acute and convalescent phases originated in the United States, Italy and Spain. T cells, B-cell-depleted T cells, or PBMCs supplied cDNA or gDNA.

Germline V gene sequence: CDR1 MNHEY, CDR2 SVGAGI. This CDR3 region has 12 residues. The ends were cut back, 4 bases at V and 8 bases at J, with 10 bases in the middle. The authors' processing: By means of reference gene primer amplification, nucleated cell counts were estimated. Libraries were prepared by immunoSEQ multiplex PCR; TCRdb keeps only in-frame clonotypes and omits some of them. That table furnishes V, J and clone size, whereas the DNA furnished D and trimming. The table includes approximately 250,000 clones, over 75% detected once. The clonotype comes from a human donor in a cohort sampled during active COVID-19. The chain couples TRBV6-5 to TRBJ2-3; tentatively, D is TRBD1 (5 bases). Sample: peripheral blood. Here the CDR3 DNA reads TGTGCCAGCAGTTTAGGGGCAGGTACGCAGTATTTT. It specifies CASSLGAGTQYF.